One and the same sample provided the 21 T cell receptor beta chains below, sequenced in a study of CD8 T cells in Susac syndrome. The RNA, about 0.45 to 1 ug, was put through reverse transcription using random hexamers. TCRdb processed the immunoSEQ multiplex PCR reads anew with MiXCR; each CDR3 protein has one entry. This sample has about 210,000 distinct CDR3 sequences, with about 95% found just once. What was sequenced was CD4+ T cells from PBMCs. The receptor source for this set is a human donor in good health.

This chain connects TRBV19 to TRBJ1-2; the match to TRBD1 covers 8 bases. CDR1 and CDR2 from the germline V gene are LNHDA and SQIVND (reference sequence). CDR3 size: 14 residues. After removal of 6 bases from V and 8 bases from J, the junction contained 11 bases not matched to a gene. In DNA, the CDR3 is TGTGCCAGTAGGACCTTGGACAGGGAATGGGGCTACACCTTC. This codes for CASRTLDREWGYTF.

This clonotype showed up just a few times. This chain connects TRBV23-1 to TRBJ2-7, with no clear D. TRBV23-1 is marked as an open reading frame, function uncertain. The CDR3 extends over 14 amino acids. Deletions cut 4 bases from V and 0 bases from J, with 10 bases between. CDR3 nucleotides: TGCGCCAGCAGTCCGACCGTCAGCTCCTACGAGCAGTACTTC. Translated, it gives CASSPTVSSYEQYF.

This chain uses TRBV20-1 with TRBJ2-1, with D possibly being TRBD1 (6 bases). This CDR3 region has 14 residues. From germline, CDR1 is DFQATT and CDR2 SNEGSKA (reference sequence). Between the trimmed V and J ends, which lost 2 bases and 8 bases, there was a span of 16 bases. The CDR3 nucleotides read TGCAGTGCTAGACTGACGTTAGGGGGTCATGAGCAGTTCTTC. This encodes CSARLTLGGHEQFF.

The chain joins TRBV5-4 to TRBJ2-3; 9 bases match TRBD2. Trimming removed 2 bases from V and 4 bases from J; junction bases left unmatched: 5. The CDR3 sequence is 15 residues long. The germline V gene encodes CDR1 SGHNT and CDR2 YYREEE (reference sequence). CDR3 bases: TGTGCCAGCAGCTTTGATAGCGGGAGAGCAGATACGCAGTATTTT. It codes for CASSFDSGRADTQYF.

The chain links TRBV20-1 to TRBJ2-1, with 8 bases matching TRBD2. Germline V gene sequence: CDR1 DFQATT, CDR2 SNEGSKA (reference sequence). This CDR3 has 15 residues. Trimming at V came to 2 bases and at J to 7 bases, leaving 10 bases not matched to a gene. Written as DNA, the CDR3 is TGCAGTGCTAGATTAGGAGCGGGAGCTGGGAATGAGCAGTTCTTC. Translated, it gives CSARLGAGAGNEQFF.

The rearrangement links TRBV18 to TRBJ2-1, with 8 bases fitting TRBD1. With V trimmed by 3 bases and J by 7 bases, 5 bases remained unmatched. Germline V lookup: CDR1 KGHSH, CDR2 LQKENI. This CDR3 has 14 amino acids. The CDR3 loop reads CASSPNGQGNEQFF. The CDR3 DNA reads TGTGCCAGCTCACCGAACGGACAGGGAAATGAGCAGTTCTTC.

The CDR3 reads CSVEKQNNEQFF. The DNA of the CDR3 is TGCAGCGTTGAAAAACAGAACAATGAGCAGTTCTTC. The J gene is TRBJ2-1, the V gene TRBV29-1; D is uncertain. Germline V gene lookup returns CDR1 SQVTM and CDR2 ANQGSEA. The V end lost 2 bases, the J end lost 5 bases, and 7 bases lay between the germline ends. CDR3 length equals 12 residues.

The gene calls are TRBV20-1 and TRBJ2-7; 8 positions agree with TRBD2. This CDR3 spans 15 amino acids. Germline V lookup: CDR1 DFQATT, CDR2 SNEGSKA (reference sequence). After removal of 2 bases from V and 2 bases from J, the junction contained 8 bases not matched to a gene. The CDR3 nucleotides are TGCAGTGCTAGAACCCTAGCGGGCTTCGCCTACGAGCAGTACGTC. Protein product: CSARTLAGFAYEQYV.

The chain employs TRBV19 and TRBJ1-2; TRBD1 might be the D (6 bases). This CDR3 is built from 13 residues. In germline, CDR1 is LNHDA, CDR2 SQIVND (reference sequence). Trimming cost V 8 bases and J 4 bases, with 14 bases left between them. The CDR3 reads CASGKGQTYGYTF. The CDR3 coding sequence is TGTGCCAGTGGAAAAGGACAGACCTATGGCTACACCTTC.

The chain uses TRBV30 and TRBJ2-3; D possibly matches TRBD1 or TRBD2 (5 bases each). Germline V gene data show CDR1 as GTSNPN and CDR2 as SVGIG (reference sequence). Trimming cost V 3 bases and J 2 bases, with 12 bases left between them. The CDR3 loop spans 14 amino acids. The DNA of the CDR3 is TGTGCCTGGAGCCTGGGACGGAACACAGATACGCAGTATTTT. Translating gives CAWSLGRNTDTQYF.

The CDR3 nucleotides read TGTGCCAGCAGCCCCGGGACACCACAGAACACCGGGGAGCTGTTTTTT. This sequence encodes CASSPGTPQNTGELFF. The chain combines TRBV12-3 or TRBV12-4 with TRBJ2-2; possibly TRBD1 for D (6 bases). This CDR3 region has 16 residues. V lost 6 bases and J lost 1, with 15 bases in between.

The chain recombines TRBV20-1 with TRBJ2-3; the match to TRBD1 covers 9 bases. V was pared by 1 base and J by 4 bases, with 12 bases of the junction left unmatched. CDR1 and CDR2 (germline): DFQATT, SNEGSKA (reference sequence). The CDR3 consists of 17 residues. CDR3: CSARAPYGTGRPDTQYF. The CDR3 region has the DNA TGCAGTGCTAGAGCTCCATACGGGACAGGGCGACCAGATACGCAGTATTTT.

The gene calls are TRBV29-1 and TRBJ1-1; no definite D call. The CDR3 length is 13 residues. Germline V gene data show CDR1 as SQVTM and CDR2 as ANQGSEA. V lost 7 bases and J 3 bases, leaving 15 bases between the germline ends. The CDR3 sequence is CSGRAFGDTEAFF. The DNA of the CDR3 is TGCAGCGGGCGGGCCTTCGGGGACACTGAAGCTTTCTTT.

The V call is TRBV29-1, the J call TRBJ2-1; no reliable D call. This CDR3 has 10 residues. The germline gives CDR1 SQVTM, CDR2 ANQGSEA. The V end was cut by 2 bases, the J end by 7 bases, with 3 bases between. CDR3 loop: CSVETNEQFF. The CDR3 DNA sequence: TGCAGCGTTGAAACGAATGAGCAGTTCTTC.

The chain combines TRBV20-1 with TRBJ2-7; 8 bases agree with TRBD1. This CDR3 has 15 residues. Germline V gives CDR1 DFQATT, CDR2 SNEGSKA (reference sequence). V was clipped by 0 bases and J by 0 bases; unmatched bases: 4. The CDR3 protein is CSARDPDRVSYEQYF. In DNA form, the CDR3 reads TGCAGTGCTAGAGATCCGGACAGGGTCTCCTACGAGCAGTACTTC.

The chain uses TRBV29-1 and TRBJ2-1; D gene ambiguous. Per the germline V gene, CDR1 is SQVTM and CDR2 is ANQGSEA. V was cut by 5 bases and J by 9 bases, with 14 bases left in between. The CDR3 totals 12 residues. The CDR3 spells CSVFYMWGEQFF. CDR3 sequence (DNA): TGCAGCGTTTTCTACATGTGGGGTGAGCAGTTCTTC.

This clonotype was observed a few times. The chain is built from TRBV3-1 and TRBJ2-5; D unclear. Trimming removed 1 base from V and 4 bases from J, with 4 bases in between. Germline assignment: CDR1 LGHDT and CDR2 YNNKEL (reference sequence). This CDR3 spans 12 amino acids. The DNA of the CDR3 is TGTGCCAGCAGCCAAGCCCGAGAGACCCAGTACTTC. Its translation: CASSQARETQYF.

This chain uses TRBV18 with TRBJ1-1; no definite D call. Germline V gives CDR1 KGHSH, CDR2 LQKENI. Trimming took 3 bases from V and 0 from J, leaving 5 bases between them. The CDR3 has 13 amino acids. CDR3: CASSPDLNTEAFF. The CDR3 coding sequence is TGTGCCAGCTCACCGGATTTGAACACTGAAGCTTTCTTT. The full variable domain, its missing parts supplied by reference TRBV18 and TRBJ1-1, is NAGVMQNPRHLVRRRGQEARLRCSPMKGHSHVYWYRQLPEEGLKFMVYLQKENIIDESGMPKERFSAEFPKEGPSILRIQQVVRGDSAAYFCASSPDLNTEAFFGQGTRLTVV.

This chain joins TRBV12-3 or TRBV12-4 and TRBJ1-1, with 11 bases that match TRBD1. The CDR3 spans 16 residues. V shed 10 bases and J 2 bases; nucleotides not matched to a gene: 12. Written as DNA, the CDR3 is TGTGCCACTACACTGGGACAGGGGGTTTCCAACACTGAAGCTTTCTTT. Its protein product is CATTLGQGVSNTEAFF.

This chain links TRBV13 with TRBJ2-5; TRBD2 is a possible D gene (5 bases). V lost 2 bases, J lost 5 bases, and 9 bases lay in between. The CDR3 has 13 residues. Germline values: CDR1 PRHDT, CDR2 FYEKMQ (reference sequence). The chain's CDR3 is CASSLRRRETQYF. CDR3 sequence (DNA): TGTGCCAGCAGCTTACGGCGGAGGGAGACCCAGTACTTC.

This sequence joins TRBV6-1 and TRBJ2-7, with 11 bases identical to TRBD2. The CDR3 is 15 amino acids. V lost 4 bases to trimming and J lost 2 bases; unmatched junction nucleotides: 4. Germline CDR1 MNHNS, CDR2 SASEGT. The CDR3 nucleotides are TGTGCCAGCAGTGGAAATAGCGGGAGGGCCTACGAGCAGTACGTC. Protein product: CASSGNSGRAYEQYV.